This T cell receptor beta chain was captured in a study of human T cells and chemical hapten exposure. Looking at the study overall: Upper back patch tests used 0.01% DPC, scored after 6 days. Per-sample TCR yield variability stemmed mainly from small pooled library volume differences.

Each CDR3 protein gets one entry after TCRdb re-called the RACE reads with MiXCR. This table holds under 130,000 distinct CDR3 sequences, more than 9.5% found once. With V trimmed by 6 bases and J by 4 bases, 7 bases remained unmatched. The CDR3 length is 15 residues. The study, taken as a whole, reports: It was expanded TCRs that formed significantly more large CDR3 similarity clusters than controls did.

Described time point: patch test 1, 2 weeks after DPC sensitization. Stated treatment: therapeutic diphenylcyclopropenone sensitization with weekly scalp DPC. Investigators collected blood before applying each patch test. There are a few counts of this clonotype. Its specificity is unknown. Sequenced material: whole blood, taken in connection with sensitization to the hapten diphenylcyclopropenone (DPC). The TCR was taken from a woman aged 40 to 50 with alopecia areata. Some clones in this sample may be carry-over from other donors' samples. This rearrangement joins TRBV12-3 or TRBV12-4 to TRBJ2-2; 8 positions match TRBD2. Written as DNA, the CDR3 is TGTGCCAGCAGCCGCGGGGGGCCCTTCACCGGGGAGCTGTTTTTT. This translates into CASSRGGPFTGELFF.